Sequencing of this T cell receptor (beta chain) was carried out in a study of blood T cell repertoires in COVID-19. This CDR3 has 12 residues. CDR1 is LGHDT and CDR2 is YNNKEL in the germline V gene (reference sequence). With V trimmed by 6 bases and J by 5 bases, 3 bases remained unmatched. Profiling relied on immunoSEQ multiplex PCR, and the TCRdb table lists in-frame clones only, not all of them. The top ten clones hold roughly 2.3% of a sample with 250,000 to 350,000 clones, 80% to 95% of them seen once. The rearrangement uses TRBV3-1 (or the pseudogene TRBV3-2) and TRBJ2-5, with 7 bases matching TRBD1. The clonotype comes from a woman aged 30 to 39 with COVID-19, enrolled during active disease. Sequenced input: peripheral blood. The CDR3 DNA is TGTGCCAGCAGACTACAGGGGGAGACCCAGTACTTC. Amino acids: CASRLQGETQYF.